Reported below is one TCR beta chain. In the source study's methods: By means of reference gene primer amplification, nucleated cell counts were estimated. Only in-frame clones appear in the TCRdb table, and some are missing; sequencing was by immunoSEQ multiplex PCR. That table furnishes V, J and clone size, whereas the DNA furnished D and trimming. The sample shows some 65,000 clones, about 92% of them seen only once. This entry comes from a study of blood T cell repertoires in COVID-19. Study summary: Samples representing acute and convalescent COVID-19 were sourced from the United States, Italy and Spain. From T cells, B-cell-depleted T cells, or PBMCs came the material, which was cDNA or gDNA.

Germline V CDR1 and CDR2: SGHAT, FQNNGV. The V end was cut by 3 bases, the J end by 5 bases, with 14 bases between. This CDR3 spans 15 amino acids. The sequence came from a man between 60 and 75 years old with acute or convalescent COVID-19. The chain employs TRBV11-2 and TRBJ2-1; the D gene is possibly TRBD2 (5 bases). Sequencing was done on a sample of peripheral blood. DNA of the CDR3: TGTGCCAGCAGCTTCCTTCGGAAGGGAGACAATGAGCAGTTCTTC. It encodes CASSFLRKGDNEQFF.